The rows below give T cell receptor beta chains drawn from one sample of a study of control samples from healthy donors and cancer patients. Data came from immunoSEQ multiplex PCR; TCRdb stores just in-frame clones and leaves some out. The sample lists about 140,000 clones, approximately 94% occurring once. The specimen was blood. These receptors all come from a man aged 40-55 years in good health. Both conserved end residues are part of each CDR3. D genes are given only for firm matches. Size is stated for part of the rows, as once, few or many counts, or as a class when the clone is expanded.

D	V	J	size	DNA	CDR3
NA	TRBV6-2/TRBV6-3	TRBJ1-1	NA	TGTGCCAGCAGCGAAAATATTGAAGCTTTCTTT	CASSENIEAFF
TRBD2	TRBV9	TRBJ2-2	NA	TGTGCCAGCAGCGTAGACGGGAGGGAGAACACCGGGGAGCTGTTTTTT	CASSVDGRENTGELFF
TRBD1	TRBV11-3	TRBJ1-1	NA	TGTGCCAGCAGCTTAGGCCCCGGACAGGGTAATACTGAAGCTTTCTTT	CASSLGPGQGNTEAFF
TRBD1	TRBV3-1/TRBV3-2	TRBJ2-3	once	TGTGCCAGCAGCCACGGACAGGTCCCCACAGATACGCAGTATTTT	CASSHGQVPTDTQYF
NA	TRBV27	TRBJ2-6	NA	TGTGCCAGCAGTTTAGGGGCAGGGGGGATCCACGTCCTGACTTTC	CASSLGAGGIHVLTF
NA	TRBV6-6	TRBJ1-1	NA	TGTGCCAGCAGTTACGGTTCGGCCCGGAGGACTGAAGCTTTCTTT	CASSYGSARRTEAFF
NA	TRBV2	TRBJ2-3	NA	TGTGCCAGCAGTTACCCGCAGGGCAGCACAGATACGCAGTATTTT	CASSYPQGSTDTQYF
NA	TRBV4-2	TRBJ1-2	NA	TGTGCCAGCAGCCAAGATGCGACGGACTATGGCTACACCTTC	CASSQDATDYGYTF
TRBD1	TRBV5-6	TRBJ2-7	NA	TGTGCCAGCAGCTTTCGGGGGACAGGGCACTACGAGCAGTACTTC	CASSFRGTGHYEQYF
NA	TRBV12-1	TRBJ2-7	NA	TGTGCCAGCAGCTTTGCGCATAAAGACCGACCTTATCGAGCCGACGAGCAGTACTTC	CASSFAHKDRPYRADEQYF
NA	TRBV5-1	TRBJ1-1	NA	TGCGCCAGCAGCTTGGCCTCAATGAACACTGAAGCTTTCTTT	CASSLASMNTEAFF
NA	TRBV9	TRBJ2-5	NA	TGTGCCAGCAGCGTAGGACCGGAGACCCAGTACTTC	CASSVGPETQYF
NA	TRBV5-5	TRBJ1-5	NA	TGTGCCAGCAGCTCACACACAGGGAACAATCAGCCCCAGCATTTT	CASSSHTGNNQPQHF
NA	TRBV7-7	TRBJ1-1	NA	TGTGCTAGCAGCGCGGACAGGAACACTGAAGCTTTCTTT	CASSADRNTEAFF
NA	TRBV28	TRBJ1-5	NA	TGTGCCAGCAGTTTGGGGGGTTATAGCAATCAGCCCCAGCATTTT	CASSLGGYSNQPQHF